This is a list of T cell receptor beta chains from one sample in a study of cytomegalovirus exposure and HLA in healthy donors. Data came from immunoSEQ multiplex PCR; TCRdb stores just in-frame clones and leaves some out. The sample data list roughly 120,000 clones. Source material: PBMCs. The source is a man younger than 30 in good health and CMV-seronegative. Both conserved end residues are part of each CDR3. D genes are given only for firm matches.

cdr3_aa | cdr3_nt | v_call | d_call | j_call
CASSFVRGPGWGTQYF | TGTGCCAGCAGTTTTGTCAGGGGGCCAGGGTGGGGGACCCAGTACTTC | TRBV28 | TRBD1 | TRBJ2-5
CASETGFGSGANVLTF | TGTGCCAGTGAGACAGGGTTTGGCTCTGGGGCCAACGTCCTGACTTTC | TRBV19 | TRBD1 | TRBJ2-6
CASSVVSSGIAGRNTEAFF | TGTGCCAGCAGCGTAGTGTCCTCTGGGATAGCGGGGAGGAACACTGAAGCTTTCTTT | TRBV9 | . | TRBJ1-1
CASSVGPGPRGASEKLFF | TGTGCCAGCAGCGTAGGCCCCGGACCCAGGGGGGCCTCGGAAAAACTGTTTTTT | TRBV9 | TRBD1 | TRBJ1-4
CAISRGPADTEAFF | TGTGCCATCAGCCGCGGCCCGGCGGACACTGAAGCTTTCTTT | TRBV10-3 | . | TRBJ1-1
CAWRSRGAYEQYF | TGTGCCTGGAGGAGCAGGGGGGCCTACGAGCAGTACTTC | TRBV30 | . | TRBJ2-7
CASSPSLLGELFF | TGTGCCAGCAGCCCGAGCCTCCTAGGGGAGCTGTTTTTT | TRBV6-5 | . | TRBJ2-2
CASINFGQMMNTEAFF | TGTGCCAGCATCAACTTTGGACAGATGATGAACACTGAAGCTTTCTTT | TRBV21-1 | . | TRBJ1-1
CASTRAGEHYEQYF | TGTGCCAGCACGCGGGCAGGAGAACACTACGAGCAGTACTTC | TRBV2 | . | TRBJ2-7
CASSTKGQSNQPQHF | TGTGCCAGTAGTACTAAGGGACAGAGCAATCAGCCCCAGCATTTT | TRBV19 | TRBD1 | TRBJ1-5
CASRSPGQGAQFF | TGTGCCAGCAGATCTCCGGGACAGGGGGCCCAGTTCTTC | TRBV5-4 | TRBD1 | TRBJ2-1
CASSAGLGGPNEQFF | TGTGCCAGCAGCGCAGGACTAGGGGGACCCAATGAGCAGTTCTTC | TRBV9 | . | TRBJ2-1
CASSPGTALLETQYF | TGTGCCAGCAGCCCCGGGACAGCCCTTTTGGAGACCCAGTACTTC | TRBV14 | TRBD1 | TRBJ2-5
CASSFSGSYEQYF | TGTGCCAGCAGCTTTAGCGGTTCCTACGAGCAGTACTTC | TRBV7-9 | . | TRBJ2-7
CASSKTRQGTNYGYTF | TGTGCCAGCAGTAAGACTCGACAGGGGACTAACTATGGCTACACCTTC | TRBV27 | TRBD1 | TRBJ1-2
CASGSYQGTPRTQYF | TGTGCCAGCGGTTCTTATCAGGGGACACCCAGGACCCAGTACTTC | TRBV27 | . | TRBJ2-5
CASSFRSGGETQYF | TGTGCCAGCAGTTTCAGGTCAGGGGGGGAGACCCAGTACTTC | TRBV28 | . | TRBJ2-5
CASSVLALNNEQFF | TGTGCCAGCAGCGTCCTAGCACTGAACAATGAGCAGTTCTTC | TRBV9 | . | TRBJ2-1
CASGWGDEQYF | TGTGCTAGTGGTTGGGGGGATGAGCAGTACTTC | TRBV12-5 | . | TRBJ2-5
CASSPRVRGTDTQYF | TGCGCCAGCAGCCCGAGGGTTAGAGGCACAGATACGCAGTATTTT | TRBV4-1 | . | TRBJ2-3
CSALGLAGLSTDTQYF | TGCAGCGCATTGGGACTAGCGGGCCTTAGCACAGATACGCAGTATTTT | TRBV29-1 | TRBD2 | TRBJ2-3
CASSPRPLAGGPRDQETQYF | TGCGCCAGCAGCCCCCGCCCACTAGCGGGAGGGCCGAGGGACCAAGAGACCCAGTACTTC | TRBV5-1 | TRBD2 | TRBJ2-5
CASSSQVDTEAFF | TGTGCCAGCAGTAGCCAGGTTGACACTGAAGCTTTCTTT | TRBV2 | . | TRBJ1-1
CASSESGGERNGYTF | TGTGCCAGCAGCGAGAGTGGCGGGGAACGGAATGGCTACACCTTC | TRBV9 | . | TRBJ1-2
CASSRTESLYEQYF | TGCGCCAGCAGCAGGACAGAGTCTTTGTACGAGCAGTACTTC | TRBV5-1 | . | TRBJ2-7
CASSLSNSPLHF | TGTGCCAGCAGCTTGTCAAATTCACCCCTCCACTTT | TRBV5-6 | . | TRBJ1-6
CASSQGPPKNEQFF | TGTGCCAGCAGCCAAGGGCCTCCAAAGAATGAGCAGTTCTTC | TRBV4-2 | . | TRBJ2-1
CAISWDRQGLGQETQYF | TGTGCCATCAGTTGGGACAGGCAAGGGCTTGGGCAAGAGACCCAGTACTTC | TRBV10-3 | TRBD1 | TRBJ2-5
CANSQEQGNPNYGYTF | TGTGCCAACAGCCAAGAACAGGGAAATCCTAACTATGGCTACACCTTC | TRBV4-2 | . | TRBJ1-2
CASSLDYFEPQHF | TGCGCCAGCAGCTTGGACTACTTTGAGCCCCAGCATTTT | TRBV5-1 | . | TRBJ1-5
CASSYRPSGGYEQYF | TGTGCCAGCAGTTACCGTCCGAGCGGGGGGTACGAGCAGTACTTC | TRBV6-5 | TRBD2 | TRBJ2-7
CASSRRGRTGFSYEQYF | TGTGCCAGCAGTAGAAGGGGAAGAACAGGGTTCTCCTACGAGCAGTACTTC | TRBV27 | . | TRBJ2-7
CASSLQASSSYNEQFF | TGTGCCAGCAGTCTCCAAGCTTCTAGCTCCTACAATGAGCAGTTCTTC | TRBV7-6 | . | TRBJ2-1
CTSSQVFSESSYNEQFF | TGCACCAGCAGCCAAGTTTTCTCCGAGAGCTCCTACAATGAGCAGTTCTTC | TRBV1 | . | TRBJ2-1
CASSVGTGRNQPQHF | TGTGCCAGCAGTGTCGGCACAGGCCGCAATCAGCCCCAGCATTTT | TRBV27 | . | TRBJ1-5
CATHGTGELFF | TGTGCCACGCACGGGACCGGGGAGCTGTTTTTT | TRBV10-3 | . | TRBJ2-2
CSVEDGFYYGYTF | TGCAGCGTTGAAGACGGGTTTTACTATGGCTACACCTTC | TRBV29-1 | . | TRBJ1-2
CASSRLLGGEFGKNIQYF | TGTGCCAGCTCTAGACTATTGGGGGGAGAGTTCGGCAAAAACATTCAGTACTTC | TRBV5-4 | . | TRBJ2-4
CASSLLTGGSTEAFF | TGTGCCAGCTCACTCCTGACAGGGGGGAGCACTGAAGCTTTCTTT | TRBV18 | TRBD1 | TRBJ1-1
CASSSALTGSAPLHF | TGTGCCAGCAGTTCCGCCCTAACGGGATCCGCACCCCTCCACTTT | TRBV6-5 | . | TRBJ1-6
CASELANYGYTF | TGTGCCAGCGAACTAGCTAACTATGGCTACACCTTC | TRBV28 | . | TRBJ1-2
CASSLAKQGNNYGYTF | TGTGCCAGCAGCTTAGCGAAACAGGGAAATAATTATGGCTACACCTTC | TRBV7-8 | . | TRBJ1-2
CASSLGRMNTEAFF | TGTGCCAGCAGTTTAGGCAGGATGAACACTGAAGCTTTCTTT | TRBV27 | . | TRBJ1-1
CASSLIRSLRGQPQHF | TGTGCCAGCAGTTTGATTCGCAGTCTTCGGGGTCAGCCCCAGCATTTT | TRBV28 | . | TRBJ1-5
CASSPRDRGLHEKLFF | TGTGCCAGCTCTCCCCGGGACAGGGGGCTACATGAAAAACTGTTTTTT | TRBV18 | TRBD1 | TRBJ1-4
CASSPQGSGPRSETQYF | TGTGCCAGCAGTCCCCAAGGGAGCGGGCCTCGGTCAGAGACCCAGTACTTC | TRBV28 | . | TRBJ2-5
CASSPRGRVGSAEAFF | TGTGCCAGCAGCCCTAGAGGGAGGGTTGGATCGGCTGAAGCTTTCTTT | TRBV7-9 | . | TRBJ1-1
CASLSTGREGNTEAFF | TGTGCCAGCCTTTCAACCGGGAGGGAAGGCAACACTGAAGCTTTCTTT | TRBV18 | . | TRBJ1-1
CASRARTSGIAGELFF | TGCGCCAGCAGAGCCCGGACTAGCGGGATAGCCGGGGAGCTGTTTTTT | TRBV10-1 | TRBD2 | TRBJ2-2
CASEAVSKFYEQYF | TGTGCCAGCGAGGCGGTCTCCAAATTCTACGAGCAGTACTTC | TRBV28 | . | TRBJ2-7
CASSQVGRENIQYF | TGCGCCAGCAGCCAAGTCGGGCGGGAAAACATTCAGTACTTC | TRBV4-1 | . | TRBJ2-4
CASSNRQDSNTEAFF | TGTGCCAGTAGTAACCGACAGGATAGCAACACTGAAGCTTTCTTT | TRBV19 | . | TRBJ1-1
CASSPPGGSWDTQYF | TGTGCCAGCAGCCCTCCAGGGGGCTCTTGGGATACGCAGTATTTT | TRBV7-9 | TRBD1 | TRBJ2-3
CASSIGTGNQPQHF | TGTGCCAGTAGTATAGGGACAGGCAATCAGCCCCAGCATTTT | TRBV19 | . | TRBJ1-5
CASSPSTGANTGELFF | TGTGCCAGCAGCCCATCGACTGGCGCGAACACCGGGGAGCTGTTTTTT | TRBV11-3 | . | TRBJ2-2
CASSELTSTGREQYF | TGTGCCAGCAGTGAACTCACCTCGACAGGGCGAGAGCAGTACTTC | TRBV25-1 | TRBD1 | TRBJ2-7
CASSQGWTSGYNEQYF | TGCGCCAGCAGCCAAGGGTGGACTAGCGGGTACAACGAGCAGTACTTC | TRBV4-1 | TRBD2 | TRBJ2-7
CASSPRASAPSYGYTF | TGTGCCAGCAGTCCCAGGGCCAGCGCCCCTAGCTATGGCTACACCTTC | TRBV27 | . | TRBJ1-2